This TCR beta chain comes out of a study of T-cell memory formation after mild COVID-19. Across the study: Largely, TCR clusters stayed within a single donor. General study results and limits: A second wave expanding day 15 to 37 was CD4+-biased; contracting clones were balanced. Most CD4+ clones that shrank were in CM and EM, while CD8+ ones turned up in EMRA. Within pre-infection memory, some responding clones were found, suggesting cross-reactive memory joined.

TCRdb fed the 5' RACE reads into MiXCR, producing one record per CDR3 protein. The top ten hold 8.1% of the sample, which has about 560,000 distinct CDR3 sequences, about 18% seen once. There are 14 residues in the CDR3. From germline, CDR1 is MNHEY and CDR2 SVGAGI. V trimming: 5 bases; J trimming: 6 bases; junction bases outside the gene matches: 10. Concerning this clonotype itself: Its cognate antigen is unknown.

The genes are TRBV6-5 and TRBJ2-7, with TRBD1 matching 7 bases. The sequenced material came from PBMCs or a T cell subset sorted from them (not recorded which). This clonotype originated in an adult woman who had mild COVID-19 (a few samples of this study predate the infection). Cell type and time point are not known. The CDR3 sequence: CASSPLRGPGEQYF. The DNA for the CDR3 is TGTGCCAGCAGTCCCCTAAGGGGGCCGGGCGAGCAGTACTTC.